Each of the 21 T cell receptor beta chains below was sequenced from the same sample in a study of cytomegalovirus exposure and HLA in healthy donors. The repertoire was sequenced with immunoSEQ multiplex PCR; TCRdb's copy has only in-frame clones and lacks some. The sample lists about 120,000 clones, around 86% occurring once. The sample was PBMCs. The receptors come from a man between 18 and 29 years old in good health and CMV-seronegative.

This rearrangement joins TRBV6-5 to TRBJ2-7; 8 bases are a match to TRBD1. The CDR3 consists of 15 residues. Germline V gene sequence: CDR1 MNHEY, CDR2 SVGAGI. Germline trimming cut 5 bases from V and 1 base from J; bases unmatched to any gene: 7. CDR3 residues: CASSRSGQASYEQYF. The CDR3 coding sequence is TGTGCCAGCAGTCGGTCGGGACAGGCTTCCTACGAGCAGTACTTC.

V is TRBV2 and J is TRBJ1-4, with a tentative D call TRBD1 (5 bases). Germline V gene sequence: CDR1 SNHLY, CDR2 FYNNEI. This CDR3 spans 13 amino acids. Trimming shortened V by 6 bases and J by 9 bases, and 14 bases separated the two germline ends. The CDR3 reads CASRVPGLQKLFF. The CDR3 DNA sequence: TGTGCCAGCAGAGTACCGGGACTCCAAAAACTGTTTTTT.

This chain joins TRBV27 and TRBJ2-3; 9 positions match TRBD2. Germline values: CDR1 MNHEY, CDR2 SMNVEV (reference sequence). The CDR3 runs to 16 residues. Trimming cost V 5 bases and J 6 bases; bases outside gene matches: 12. CDR3 region: CASSPLTSGSADTQYF. The DNA for the CDR3 is TGTGCCAGCAGTCCACTGACTAGCGGTTCTGCTGATACGCAGTATTTT.

This clone showed up just once. J is TRBJ2-1 and V is TRBV9; perhaps TRBD1 as D (5 bases). Trimming stripped 2 bases from V and 6 bases from J, with 15 bases between. Germline values: CDR1 SGDLS, CDR2 YYNGEE. The CDR3 runs 15 residues. The CDR3 sequence is CASSVGLGGSNEQFF. CDR3 bases: TGTGCCAGCAGCGTGGGGCTAGGTGGTTCCAATGAGCAGTTCTTC.

V usage is TRBV10-3 and J usage is TRBJ2-1; the match to TRBD1 covers 8 bases. This CDR3 has 16 residues. From germline, CDR1 is ENHRY and CDR2 SYGVKD. With 3 bases clipped from V and 3 bases from J, the junction kept 7 bases outside the gene matches. CDR3: CAISDPTGANYNEQFF. Written as DNA, the CDR3 is TGTGCCATCAGTGACCCGACAGGGGCTAACTACAATGAGCAGTTCTTC.

The gene calls are TRBV16 and TRBJ2-3; D gene unclear. This CDR3 comprises 13 residues. The V gene lost 2 bases and the J gene lost 2 bases, with 5 bases spanning the gap. CDR1 KGHSY and CDR2 FQNENV come from the germline V gene. CDR3 region: CASSQVNTDTQYF. CDR3 in DNA: TGTGCCAGCAGCCAAGTTAACACAGATACGCAGTATTTT.

A single count supports this clone. This chain links TRBV7-6 with TRBJ2-7; D is uncertain. The CDR3 totals 12 residues. The germline CDR1 and CDR2 sequences are SGHVS and FNYEAQ. The germline V and J ends were trimmed by 5 bases and 4 bases, with 9 bases remaining between them. The CDR3 spells CASSPFSYEQYF. Written as DNA, the CDR3 is TGTGCCAGCAGCCCTTTCAGTTACGAGCAGTACTTC. The variable domain in full, completed from reference TRBV7-6 and TRBJ2-7, reads GAGVSQSPRYKVTKRGQDVALRCDPISGHVSLYWYRQALGQGPEFLTYFNYEAQQDKSGLPNDRFSAERPEGSISTLTIQRTEQRDSAMYRCASSPFSYEQYFGPGTRLTVT.

The V call is TRBV7-8, the J call TRBJ1-3; 10 nucleotides align to TRBD1. This CDR3 region has 17 residues. The J segment lost 1 base and the V segment lost 3 bases, leaving 6 bases of the junction unmatched. CDR1 and CDR2 from the germline V gene are SGHVS and FQNEAQ. The CDR3 region is CASSLTDRGSSGNTIYF. CDR3 bases: TGTGCCAGCAGCTTGACGGACAGGGGGAGTTCTGGAAACACCATATATTTT.

This sequence joins TRBV6-5 and TRBJ1-2; weak D call: TRBD1 (6 bases). Germline values: CDR1 MNHEY, CDR2 SVGAGI. The CDR3 covers 14 residues. The ends were cut back, 5 bases at V and 7 bases at J, with 17 bases in the middle. CDR3 in DNA: TGTGCCAGCAGTGAAACAGGGAAAGGTGGTGGCTACACCTTC. This encodes CASSETGKGGGYTF.

The rearrangement links TRBV11-3 to TRBJ2-7; no reliable D call. Trimming pared 0 bases from V and 4 bases from J, leaving 7 bases between. Germline CDR1 is SGHNT and CDR2 is YENEEA. The CDR3 is 13 residues long. The CDR3 DNA sequence: TGTGCCAGCAGCTTAGAATCCCAGTACGAGCAGTACTTC. Protein product: CASSLESQYEQYF. Variable domain in full (rest from reference TRBV11-3 and TRBJ2-7): EAGVVQSPRYKIIEKKQPVAFWCNPISGHNTLYWYLQNLGQGPELLIRYENEEAVDDSQLPKDRFSAERLKGVDSTLKIQPAELGDSAVYLCASSLESQYEQYFGPGTRLTVT.

This rearrangement joins TRBV6-1 to TRBJ2-7; 8 bases agree with TRBD1. Per germline, CDR1 MNHNS and CDR2 SASEGT. The CDR3 is 15 amino acids. V was pared by 3 bases and J by 5 bases, with 9 bases of the junction left unmatched. The CDR3 coding sequence is TGTGCCAGCAGTGAGCCGGACAGGGTTGTCGACGAGCAGTACTTC. Translation gives CASSEPDRVVDEQYF.

The rearrangement joins TRBV19 to TRBJ1-5; no clear D gene. V dropped 5 bases and J dropped 1 base, with 15 bases sitting between them. This CDR3 spans 16 amino acids. Germline V gives CDR1 LNHDA, CDR2 SQIVND (reference sequence). The CDR3 loop is CASSPRGGRSNQPQHF. The DNA for the CDR3 is TGTGCCAGTAGTCCCCGAGGAGGGAGAAGCAATCAGCCCCAGCATTTT.

This clone was seen only a few times. The genes are TRBV19 and TRBJ1-5; 7 nucleotides match TRBD1. Germline CDR1 and CDR2: LNHDA and SQIVND (reference sequence). The CDR3 is 14 residues long. V dropped 9 bases and J dropped 4; count of bases not matched to a gene: 9. The DNA for the CDR3 is TGTGCCAGCATCCGACAGGGCTATAATCAGCCCCAGCATTTT. It specifies CASIRQGYNQPQHF.

This clone appeared once. V is TRBV28 and J is TRBJ1-2, with 9 bases matching TRBD1. CDR3 length equals 14 residues. Germline trimming cut 10 bases from V and 4 bases from J; bases unmatched to any gene: 10. Germline V lookup: CDR1 MDHEN, CDR2 SYDVKM. This chain's CDR3 is CAILTGGIGYGYTF. The CDR3 DNA follows: TGTGCCATCTTGACAGGGGGTATCGGCTATGGCTACACCTTC.

The J gene is TRBJ2-7, the V gene TRBV19; 7 bases match TRBD1. Looked up from germline, CDR1 is LNHDA and CDR2 is SQIVND (reference sequence). The CDR3 contains 13 residues. Losses at the gene ends were 7 bases for V and 2 bases for J; bases not matched to a gene: 5. As DNA, the CDR3 is TGTGCCAGTAAACAACAGGGGACCTACGAGCAGTACTTC. Translating it yields CASKQQGTYEQYF.

This rearrangement joins TRBV25-1 to TRBJ2-3; 7 nucleotides align to TRBD2. J lost 1 base, V lost 3 bases, and 7 bases had no gene match. The CDR3 loop spans 16 amino acids. From germline, CDR1 is MGHDK and CDR2 SYGVNS. This CDR3 reads CASSDPGGDGTDTQYF. As DNA, the CDR3 is TGTGCCAGCAGTGACCCTGGGGGGGATGGCACAGATACGCAGTATTTT.

The chain links TRBV4-1 to TRBJ1-2, with D perhaps matching TRBD1 (6 bases). V lost 6 bases, J lost 3 bases, and 14 bases lay in between. The CDR3 loop spans 14 amino acids. CDR1 and CDR2 (germline): MGHRA, YSYEKL. For the CDR3, the DNA is TGCGCCAGCAGAGGGGGTGGGGCTCACTATGGCTACACCTTC. Translating it yields CASRGGGAHYGYTF.

This chain connects TRBV4-2 to TRBJ2-7; 9 bases agree with TRBD1. Germline V gene data show CDR1 as LGHNA and CDR2 as YNFKEQ. Unmatched junction bases numbered 8, after V lost 1 base and J lost 4 bases. The CDR3 totals 16 residues. CDR3 coding DNA: TGTGCCAGCAGCCAAGCGGAGGGACAGGGTATTTACGAGCAGTACTTC. Protein: CASSQAEGQGIYEQYF.

The V and J genes are TRBV5-8 and TRBJ1-1, with D perhaps TRBD1 (6 bases). The V end lost 4 bases, the J end lost 2 bases, and 15 bases lay between the germline ends. Per the germline V gene, CDR1 is SGHTS and CDR2 is YDEGEE. This CDR3 region has 15 residues. The chain's CDR3 is CASSPPQGFNTEAFF. DNA for the CDR3: TGTGCCAGCAGCCCTCCACAGGGATTTAACACTGAAGCTTTCTTT.

The CDR3 DNA sequence: TGCAGCGTTGACCGCGGGACTAGCGGGAGGGCCGGGGAGACCCAGTACTTC. Translating it yields CSVDRGTSGRAGETQYF. The chain is built from TRBV29-1 and TRBJ2-5, with 16 positions matching TRBD2. V dropped 3 bases and J dropped 5; count of bases not matched to a gene: 9. The CDR3 has 17 amino acids. The germline CDR1 and CDR2 sequences are SQVTM and ANQGSEA.

The CDR3 coding sequence is TGTGCCAGTACCTGGACAGGCGGTAATGAAAAACTGTTTTTT. It codes for CASTWTGGNEKLFF. J is TRBJ1-4 and V is TRBV19; 7 bases match TRBD1. The CDR3 is made up of 14 amino acids. The germline V gene encodes CDR1 LNHDA and CDR2 SQIVND (reference sequence). The junction had 6 bases not matched to a gene; V was cut back by 7 bases and J by 4 bases.